The next 9 T cell receptor beta chains were all read from a single sample in a study of blood T cells in healthy people across ages. The use of a sample-barcoded 5' primer and a J-beta primer mix characterized a second PCR of roughly 6 to 11 cycles. TCRdb passed the 5' RACE reads through MiXCR, listing each CDR3 protein once. The sample contains roughly 1.6 million distinct CDR3 sequences, about 35% of which appear only once. The source material was blood. The receptors were sampled from a woman in her twenties or thirties in good health.

This clonotype was counted a few times. The chain couples TRBV6-2 or TRBV6-3 to TRBJ2-7; 7 bases align to TRBD1. CDR3 length equals 14 residues. V gave up 6 bases and J gave up 3 bases; unmatched junction bases: 8. The V gene's germline CDR1 is MNHEY and CDR2 SVGEGT. The DNA of the CDR3 is TGTGCCAGCAGATACGACAGGGTAGACTACGAGCAGTACTTC. This sequence encodes CASRYDRVDYEQYF.

The V call is TRBV9, the J call TRBJ2-1; TRBD2 aligns across 7 bases. Germline V gene lookup returns CDR1 SGDLS and CDR2 YYNGEE. Trimming removed 0 bases from V and 10 bases from J; junction bases left unmatched: 7. The CDR3 contains 14 residues. CDR3 region: CASSVATGGTEQFF. CDR3 in DNA: TGTGCCAGCAGCGTAGCTACCGGGGGGACGGAGCAGTTCTTC.

This clonotype appeared once. This chain links TRBV4-2 with TRBJ2-5; 9 bases agree with TRBD2. V gave up 6 bases and J gave up 1 base; unmatched junction bases: 6. The germline V gene encodes CDR1 LGHNA and CDR2 YNFKEQ. The CDR3 is 15 amino acids. CDR3 bases: TGTGCCAGCAGACCTAGCGGGGAGGGCCAAGAGACCCAGTACTTC. This codes for CASRPSGEGQETQYF.

V usage is TRBV6-1 and J usage is TRBJ2-1, with TRBD2 matching 8 bases. This CDR3 is built from 15 residues. With 4 bases clipped from V and 4 bases from J, the junction kept 6 bases outside the gene matches. Per the germline V gene, CDR1 is MNHNS and CDR2 is SASEGT. The CDR3 DNA sequence: TGTGCCAGCAGTGGAGCGGGAGCTGATTACAATGAGCAGTTCTTC. This gives the protein CASSGAGADYNEQFF.

Only a few counts were recorded for this clonotype. The chain employs TRBV15 and TRBJ2-7; no reliable D call. Germline lookup yields CDR1 LNHNV and CDR2 YYDKDF (reference sequence). The CDR3 covers 14 residues. Trimming removed 2 bases from V and 2 bases from J, with 10 bases in between. The CDR3 sequence is CATSRKGQTYEQYF. CDR3 nucleotides: TGTGCCACCAGCAGAAAGGGCCAAACCTACGAGCAGTACTTC.

This clonotype was seen a handful of times. The V call is TRBV3-1, the J call TRBJ2-1; a possible D gene is TRBD2 (6 bases). CDR1 is LGHDT, CDR2 YNNKEL, per germline (reference sequence). Between the trimmed V and J ends, which lost 7 bases and 4 bases, there was a span of 20 bases. The CDR3 is 16 residues long. The chain's CDR3 is CASTLRGASGYNEQFF. CDR3 DNA sequence: TGTGCCAGCACCCTGCGGGGTGCGTCGGGATACAATGAGCAGTTCTTC.

The chain combines TRBV12-3 or TRBV12-4 with TRBJ2-1; 8 bases are shared with TRBD2. This CDR3 comprises 15 residues. Germline trimming cut 7 bases from V and 3 bases from J; bases unmatched to any gene: 8. In nucleotides, the CDR3 is TGTGCCAGCACCTCCTCGGGGGGGAGCTACAATGAGCAGTTCTTC. Its translation: CASTSSGGSYNEQFF.

This clonotype was counted many times. V usage is TRBV27 and J usage is TRBJ1-5, with D unresolved. V was shortened by 4 bases and J by 3 bases, with 7 bases between the two germline ends. CDR1 MNHEY and CDR2 SMNVEV come from the germline V gene (reference sequence). CDR3 length: 13 amino acids. CDR3 DNA: TGTGCCAGCAGTTCAAGGGTCAATCAGCCCCAGCATTTT. This translates into CASSSRVNQPQHF.

The J gene is TRBJ2-7, the V gene TRBV10-3, with 9 bases aligning to TRBD2. Germline CDR1 is ENHRY and CDR2 is SYGVKD. This CDR3 region has 21 residues. The trim removed 6 bases at V and 2 bases at J, leaving 26 bases unmatched. CDR3 sequence: CAISFGRPGHQAGGGTYEQYF. The CDR3 bases are TGTGCCATCAGCTTTGGGCGTCCAGGGCACCAAGCGGGAGGAGGGACCTACGAGCAGTACTTC.